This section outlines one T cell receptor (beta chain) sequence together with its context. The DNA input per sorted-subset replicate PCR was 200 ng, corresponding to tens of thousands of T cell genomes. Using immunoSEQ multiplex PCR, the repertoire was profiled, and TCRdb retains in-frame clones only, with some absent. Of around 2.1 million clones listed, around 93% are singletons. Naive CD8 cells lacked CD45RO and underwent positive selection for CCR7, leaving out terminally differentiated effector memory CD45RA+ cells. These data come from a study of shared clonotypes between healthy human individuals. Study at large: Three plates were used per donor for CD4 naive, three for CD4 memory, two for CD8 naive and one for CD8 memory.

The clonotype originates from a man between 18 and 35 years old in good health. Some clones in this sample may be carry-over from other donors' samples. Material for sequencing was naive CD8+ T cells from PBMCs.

The CDR3 region is CASSLVFPEAFF. CDR3 bases: TGTGCCAGCAGCTTAGTTTTTCCTGAAGCTTTCTTT. The genes are TRBV7-8 and TRBJ1-1; D call uncertain. Germline CDR1 SGHVS, CDR2 FQNEAQ. Trimming left V 1 base short and J 6 bases short, with 6 bases between. This CDR3 spans 12 amino acids.